Each of the 25 T cell receptor beta chains below was sequenced from the same sample in a study of T cell responses to AZD1222 COVID-19 vaccine. Produced via immunoSEQ multiplex PCR; TCRdb's table is partial and in-frame only. The table records around 190,000 clones, 85% to 95% of them present only once. The source material was peripheral blood, sampled on day 0 of AZD1222 vaccination. The origin of the receptors is an adult in good health.

This clone has just one count. V gene TRBV5-4 combines with J gene TRBJ1-4; TRBD1 might be the D (5 bases). The germline gives CDR1 SGHNT, CDR2 YYREEE (reference sequence). This CDR3 is built from 14 residues. V lost 3 bases, J lost 0 bases, and 6 bases lay in between. The CDR3 DNA is TGTGCCAGCAGCTCACAGGCAACTAATGAAAAACTGTTTTTT. This sequence encodes CASSSQATNEKLFF.

This chain joins TRBV18 and TRBJ1-5; unclear D gene. This CDR3 has 15 residues. Trimming took 3 bases from V and 5 from J, leaving 14 bases between them. Germline V CDR1 and CDR2: KGHSH, LQKENI. This CDR3 reads CASSPQEGAYQPQHF. As DNA, the CDR3 is TGTGCCAGCTCACCCCAGGAAGGAGCATATCAGCCCCAGCATTTT.

This chain joins TRBV19 and TRBJ2-1; TRBD1 or TRBD2 may be the D gene (7 bases each). Germline V lookup: CDR1 LNHDA, CDR2 SQIVND (reference sequence). CDR3 length equals 15 residues. Between the trimmed V and J ends, which lost 9 bases and 4 bases, there was a span of 19 bases. CDR3 loop: CASNQGGGQYNEQFF. The CDR3 DNA follows: TGTGCCAGCAACCAGGGGGGGGGACAATACAATGAGCAGTTCTTC.

The chain has TRBV19 and TRBJ1-4; 7 nucleotides agree with TRBD1. Unmatched junction bases numbered 16, after V lost 7 bases and J lost 8 bases. This CDR3 has 16 residues. Germline V gene sequence: CDR1 LNHDA, CDR2 SQIVND (reference sequence). CDR3 coding DNA: TGTGCCAGTACCGACATATACCGACAGGGACGGGAAAAACTGTTTTTT. Protein: CASTDIYRQGREKLFF. Full variable domain (missing parts from reference TRBV19 and TRBJ1-4): DGGITQSPKYLFRKEGQNVTLSCEQNLNHDAMYWYRQDPGQGLRLIYYSQIVNDFQKGDIAEGYSVSREKKESFPLTVTSAQKNPTAFYLCASTDIYRQGREKLFFGSGTQLSVL.

The chain has TRBV7-9 and TRBJ1-1; the D is unclear. CDR1 is SEHNR, CDR2 FQNEAQ, per germline (reference sequence). V lost 5 bases and J lost 1, with 11 bases in between. This CDR3 contains 14 residues. CDR3 nucleotides: TGTGCCAGCAGCCGATCGGGAGGGAACACTGAAGCTTTCTTT. Its protein is CASSRSGGNTEAFF.

This sequence joins TRBV6-5 and TRBJ2-7, with D unclear. In germline, CDR1 is MNHEY, CDR2 SVGAGI. The germline V and J ends were trimmed by 6 bases and 4 bases, with 13 bases remaining between them. The CDR3 consists of 13 residues. The CDR3 DNA sequence: TGTGCCAGCAGCGACCCGACGGCGTACGAGCAGTACTTC. Encoded protein: CASSDPTAYEQYF.

CDR3 sequence: CASSLRQGAWETQYF. The CDR3 nucleotides read TGTGCCAGCAGCTTAAGGCAGGGGGCCTGGGAGACCCAGTACTTC. V is TRBV7-6 and J is TRBJ2-5, with 8 bases aligning to TRBD1. The germline V gene encodes CDR1 SGHVS and CDR2 FNYEAQ. V was clipped by 2 bases and J by 5 bases; unmatched bases: 7. The CDR3 sequence is 15 residues long.

Note on this clone: The same CDR3 can be traced to other DNA sequences in this sample. J is TRBJ1-2 and V is TRBV27; TRBD1 matches at 9 bases. Unmatched junction bases numbered 2, after V lost 6 bases and J lost 3 bases. The germline V gene has CDR1 MNHEY and CDR2 SMNVEV (reference sequence). This CDR3 comprises 13 residues. The chain's CDR3 is CASRRTGDYGYTF. The CDR3 DNA reads as TGTGCCAGCAGAAGGACAGGGGACTATGGCTACACCTTC.

This chain links TRBV5-4 with TRBJ1-1, with 9 bases aligning to TRBD1. Trimming took 4 bases from V and 5 from J; bases not matched to a gene: 9. CDR3 length: 15 residues. Germline V gene sequence: CDR1 SGHNT, CDR2 YYREEE (reference sequence). This CDR3 is CASSRRQGGGTEAFF. The CDR3 DNA reads TGTGCCAGCAGCAGAAGACAGGGGGGAGGGACTGAAGCTTTCTTT.

The CDR3 sequence is CASSLSGSRVGAFF. In DNA, the CDR3 is TGTGCCAGCAGCTTATCAGGGTCCCGGGTTGGAGCTTTCTTT. This chain uses TRBV7-2 with TRBJ1-1; TRBD1 is a possible D gene (5 bases). The CDR3 length is 14 residues. V dropped 2 bases and J dropped 10 bases, with 17 bases sitting between them. The germline gives CDR1 SGHTA, CDR2 FQGNSA.

For the CDR3, the DNA is TGTGCCAGCAGTTTGCGTGGGGAAAGGGACACCATATATTTT. Translating it yields CASSLRGERDTIYF. V is TRBV6-5 and J is TRBJ1-3; no clear D. CDR1 is MNHEY and CDR2 is SVGAGI in the germline V gene. V lost 4 bases and J lost 8, with 15 bases in between. The CDR3 runs to 14 residues.

For this clone: The same CDR3 can be traced to other DNA sequences in this sample. V is TRBV18 and J is TRBJ1-1; D is ambiguous. In germline, CDR1 is KGHSH, CDR2 LQKENI. The CDR3 loop spans 13 amino acids. Trimming removed 2 bases at V and 2 bases at J, with 6 bases between. CDR3 bases: TGTGCCAGCTCACCAACGGGTAACACTGAAGCTTTCTTT. Protein: CASSPTGNTEAFF.

The rearrangement joins TRBV12-3 or TRBV12-4 to TRBJ1-4; D remains unclear. V lost 8 bases to trimming and J lost 8 bases, with 15 bases between them. The CDR3 is made up of 13 amino acids. The CDR3 here is CASSGGIWEKLFF. Here the CDR3 DNA reads TGTGCCAGCTCGGGCGGGATCTGGGAAAAACTGTTTTTT.

CDR3 nucleotide sequence: TGTGCCAGCAGTTTATCGTTAATGGGCTACACCTTC. This encodes CASSLSLMGYTF. The chain couples TRBV28 to TRBJ1-2; D gene ambiguous. This CDR3 region has 12 residues. Germline V gene sequence: CDR1 MDHEN, CDR2 SYDVKM. V was clipped by 1 base and J by 8 bases, with 8 bases between them.

The chain employs TRBV10-1 and TRBJ1-3, with 7 bases matching TRBD1. Germline V gene data show CDR1 as WNHNN and CDR2 as SYGVQD (reference sequence). Trimming removed 5 bases from V and 2 bases from J; junction bases left unmatched: 6. This CDR3 is built from 15 residues. CDR3 sequence (DNA): TGCGCCAGCAGTTCTGGGACAGACACTGGAAACACCATATATTTT. Its protein is CASSSGTDTGNTIYF.

The chain is built from TRBV11-2 and TRBJ1-1; D unclear. This CDR3 spans 11 amino acids. The germline gives CDR1 SGHAT, CDR2 FQNNGV. V shed 3 bases and J shed 7 bases, with 6 bases lying between them. The CDR3 sequence: CASSFHIEAFF. CDR3 bases: TGTGCCAGCAGCTTTCACATTGAAGCTTTCTTT. The whole variable domain, remainder taken from reference TRBV11-2 and TRBJ1-1, is EAGVAQSPRYKIIEKRQSVAFWCNPISGHATLYWYQQILGQGPKLLIQFQNNGVVDDSQLPKDRFSAERLKGVDSTLKIQPAKLEDSAVYLCASSFHIEAFFGQGTRLTVV.

The chain couples TRBV6-4 to TRBJ2-7, with 7 bases identical to TRBD1. Germline loops: CDR1 MRHNA, CDR2 SNTAGT. The V gene end was trimmed by 3 bases and the J gene end by 5 bases; junction bases not matched to a gene: 10. CDR3 length: 15 amino acids. The CDR3 DNA follows: TGTGCCAGCAGTGAATTCCCAGGGGGTCTCCACGAGCAGTACTTC. Translating gives CASSEFPGGLHEQYF.

DNA of the CDR3: TGTGCCAGTACCGTGGACAGGGAGTATCAGCCCCAGCATTTT. Translation: CASTVDREYQPQHF. The chain joins TRBV19 to TRBJ1-5, with TRBD1 matching 8 bases. Per germline, CDR1 LNHDA and CDR2 SQIVND (reference sequence). The CDR3 consists of 14 residues. V was pared by 7 bases and J by 5 bases, with 7 bases of the junction left unmatched.

The chain joins TRBV29-1 to TRBJ1-1, with D maybe TRBD1 (6 bases). The CDR3 has 13 amino acids. Germline V gene sequence: CDR1 SQVTM, CDR2 ANQGSEA. Trimming removed 3 bases at V and 2 bases at J, with 10 bases between. CDR3 DNA sequence: TGCAGCGTTGACCAACAGGGAAACACTGAAGCTTTCTTT. Translating it yields CSVDQQGNTEAFF.

CDR3 coding DNA: TGTGCCAGCAGCAGGGATACAGGGGTGGGTGGCTACACCTTC. Amino acid sequence: CASSRDTGVGGYTF. The V call is TRBV7-2, the J call TRBJ1-2, with 7 bases lining up with TRBD1. The CDR3 has 14 amino acids. The V segment lost 5 bases and the J segment 7 bases; nucleotides outside the gene matches: 10. Germline CDR1 and CDR2: SGHTA and FQGNSA.

V is TRBV19 and J is TRBJ1-1; D is unclear. Germline values: CDR1 LNHDA, CDR2 SQIVND (reference sequence). The CDR3 is made up of 11 amino acids. Trimming stripped 2 bases from V and 6 bases from J, with 4 bases between. The CDR3 is CASSIWAEAFF. The CDR3 DNA reads TGTGCCAGTAGTATATGGGCTGAAGCTTTCTTT.

CDR3 region: CAISESTGSSNQPQHF. In nucleotides, the CDR3 is TGTGCCATCAGTGAGTCGACAGGGAGTAGCAATCAGCCCCAGCATTTT. The genes are TRBV10-3 and TRBJ1-5; 7 bases align to TRBD1. CDR1 and CDR2 (germline): ENHRY, SYGVKD. The V gene end was trimmed by 0 bases and the J gene end by 0 bases; junction bases not matched to a gene: 2. The CDR3 extends over 16 amino acids.

This chain links TRBV7-8 with TRBJ1-2; D gene unclear. The CDR3 extends over 13 amino acids. The germline gives CDR1 SGHVS, CDR2 FQNEAQ. V was pared by 1 base and J by 1 base, with 4 bases between. DNA for the CDR3: TGTGCCAGCAGCTTAGAGCGTAACTATGGCTACACCTTC. It codes for CASSLERNYGYTF.

This clone was picked up a small number of times. The chain is built from TRBV7-8 and TRBJ2-7; D gene uncertain. V shed 2 bases and J shed 0 bases, with 14 bases lying between them. The CDR3 covers 16 residues. Germline-derived CDR1 and CDR2 are SGHVS and FQNEAQ. The CDR3: CASSLMGLGFSYEQYF. The CDR3 DNA is TGTGCCAGCAGCTTAATGGGATTAGGGTTCTCCTACGAGCAGTACTTC.

The DNA of the CDR3 is TGTGCCAGCAGTGAAATTAGGCAGGCTGAAGCTTTCTTT. Protein sequence: CASSEIRQAEAFF. The gene calls are TRBV6-1 and TRBJ1-1, with D uncertain. This CDR3 contains 13 residues. Between the trimmed V and J ends, which lost 2 bases and 6 bases, there was a span of 10 bases. Germline loops: CDR1 MNHNS, CDR2 SASEGT.